Sequencing of this T cell receptor beta chain was carried out in a study of shared clonotypes between healthy human individuals. Study-wide background: CD4 naive and CD4 memory each took three plates per donor, while CD8 naive took two and CD8 memory one.

With respect to this clone: The antigen is undetermined.

For each subset, genomic DNA was distributed in equal portions over several immunoSEQ plates. Repertoires were generated with immunoSEQ multiplex PCR, while TCRdb's copy carries only in-frame clones and drops some. The repertoire consists of roughly 1.5 million clones, with approximately 98% occurring once and the leading ten covering roughly 0.4%. Findings and limits, study-wide: Naive subsets, compared against memory subsets, generally had larger estimated richness values. With several donors compared, 4.5% to 6.5% of naive CD4 clonotypes were shared.

The sample consisted of naive CD4+ T cells sorted from blood. The subset was: CD45RA+ positively selected. The clonotype originates from a man aged 30 to 45 in good health.

CDR3 nucleotides: TGTGCCTGGAGCGGAGAAGAGGTCCGCCAGCCCCAGCATTTT. This translates into CAWSGEEVRQPQHF. This sequence joins TRBV30 and TRBJ1-5; D unresolved. The V gene's germline CDR1 is GTSNPN and CDR2 SVGIG (reference sequence). The ends were cut back, 3 bases at V and 7 bases at J, with 16 bases in the middle. The CDR3 is 14 residues long.